These 11 T cell receptor beta chains were all obtained from the same sample, sequenced in a study of regulatory T cells in long-lasting Graves disease. Described time point: persistent/refractory GD, antithyroid drugs over 5 years with positive TRAb. Following extraction of RNA from PBMCs, that RNA was used to make the TCR library. TCR beta libraries were built with iRepertoire HTBI primers and Arm-PCR of CDR3 regions. TCRdb processed the multiplex PCR reads anew with MiXCR; each CDR3 protein has one entry. Here the sample spans hundreds of thousands of distinct CDR3 sequences, around 21% being singletons. The sample in question was peripheral blood mononuclear cells (PBMCs), obtained when the disease was refractory, from a patient treated with antithyroid drugs. These receptors all stem from a female donor with Graves disease.

This clonotype came up many times. The gene calls are TRBV7-8 and TRBJ1-5; D is uncertain. The V end was cut by 2 bases, the J end by 0 bases, with 17 bases between. The germline gives CDR1 SGHVS, CDR2 FQNEAQ. The CDR3 is 18 residues long. CDR3 DNA sequence: TGTGCCAGCAGCTTATCCCCCTTGATCGCAGATAGCAATCAGCCCCAGCATTTT. This encodes CASSLSPLIADSNQPQHF.

For this clonotype: This clone may be a read error of a much larger clone one base away. This sequence joins TRBV6-5 and TRBJ1-2, with TRBD1 identical over 7 bases. The CDR3 sequence is 16 residues long. The germline V gene encodes CDR1 MNHEY and CDR2 SVGAGI. The CDR3 reads CACSYDRAGGNYGYTF. CDR3 DNA: TGTGCCTGCAGTTACGACAGGGCTGGAGGAAACTATGGCTACACCTTC.

The chain links TRBV4-1 to TRBJ2-7, with a weak D call TRBD1 (5 bases). CDR3 length equals 13 residues. The V end was cut by 4 bases, the J end by 5 bases, with 12 bases between. Germline V gene data show CDR1 as MGHRA and CDR2 as YSYEKL. CDR3 loop: CASSRQGTNEQYF. The CDR3, as DNA: TGCGCCAGCAGCCGGCAGGGTACCAACGAGCAGTACTTC.

In this sample, this clonotype turned up a few times. This chain connects TRBV6-1 to TRBJ1-5; D is ambiguous. The ends were cut back, 2 bases at V and 5 bases at J, with 7 bases in the middle. This CDR3 contains 13 residues. Germline V gene data show CDR1 as MNHNS and CDR2 as SASEGT. CDR3 DNA sequence: TGTGCCAGCAGTGAAAATGGGGATCAGCCCCAGCATTTT. Translating gives CASSENGDQPQHF.

Many counts were recorded for this clonotype. This chain uses TRBV18 with TRBJ2-7; D is ambiguous. V lost 3 bases and J 0 bases, leaving 6 bases between the germline ends. CDR3 length: 13 amino acids. The germline gives CDR1 KGHSH, CDR2 LQKENI. The CDR3 region is CASSPRNSYEQYF. As DNA, the CDR3 is TGTGCCAGCTCACCGAGAAACTCCTACGAGCAGTACTTC.

This clonotype was seen many times. V gene TRBV20-1 combines with J gene TRBJ2-7; D gene unclear. V was cut by 6 bases and J by 1 base, with 25 bases left in between. The CDR3 consists of 17 residues. The germline gives CDR1 DFQATT, CDR2 SNEGSKA (reference sequence). This CDR3 reads CSANHPEASLYSYEQYF. As DNA, the CDR3 is TGCAGTGCAAATCATCCCGAGGCGTCCCTGTATTCCTACGAGCAGTACTTC.

The V gene is TRBV7-9, the J gene TRBJ1-3, with a weak D call TRBD1 (5 bases). In germline, CDR1 is SEHNR, CDR2 FQNEAQ (reference sequence). The V gene lost 2 bases and the J gene lost 0 bases, with 20 bases spanning the gap. The CDR3 extends over 19 amino acids. This CDR3 is CASSLLRTPLQGSGNTIYF. The CDR3 coding sequence is TGTGCCAGCAGCTTACTGAGGACACCACTCCAGGGCTCTGGAAACACCATATATTTT. Full variable domain (outside the CDR3, taken from reference TRBV7-9 and TRBJ1-3): DTGVSQNPRHKITKRGQNVTFRCDPISEHNRLYWYRQTLGQGPEFLTYFQNEAQLEKSRLLSDRFSAERPKGSFSTLEIQRTEQGDSAMYLCASSLLRTPLQGSGNTIYFGEGSWLTVV.

This clonotype was picked up many times. The V gene is TRBV11-3, the J gene TRBJ1-2, with D unclear. CDR3 length equals 17 residues. Trimming took 2 bases from V and 5 from J, leaving 21 bases between them. Germline V gives CDR1 SGHNT, CDR2 YENEEA. The CDR3 nucleotides are TGTGCCAGCAGCTTATCCCAGACTAACCTCCTAGATTATGGCTACACCTTC. Translating it yields CASSLSQTNLLDYGYTF.

This clonotype was seen at least ten times. The rearrangement links TRBV12-3 or TRBV12-4 to TRBJ2-7, with D unclear. Trimming pared 8 bases from V and 7 bases from J, leaving 12 bases between. This CDR3 is built from 11 residues. The CDR3 spells CASRRSGEQYF. CDR3 coding DNA: TGTGCCAGCCGGCGTAGTGGGGAGCAGTACTTC.

Ten or more counts support this clonotype. The chain couples TRBV6-1 to TRBJ2-5; 10 bases align to TRBD2. Looked up from germline, CDR1 is MNHNS and CDR2 is SASEGT. The V segment lost 7 bases and the J segment 2 bases; nucleotides outside the gene matches: 13. The CDR3 contains 17 residues. The CDR3 DNA reads as TGTGCCAGCACTCGGACTAGCGGAGGGGTAGGACAAGAGACCCAGTACTTC. It translates to CASTRTSGGVGQETQYF.

At least ten counts were recorded for this clonotype. The genes are TRBV7-2 and TRBJ2-2; 9 bases match TRBD1. The CDR3 covers 17 residues. Germline CDR1 SGHTA, CDR2 FQGNSA. Germline trimming cut 6 bases from V and 9 bases from J; bases unmatched to any gene: 17. The CDR3 region has the DNA TGTGCCAGCAGTCAAAGCCAAGTGGGGACAGGGTCCCGGGAGCTGTTTTTT. Translating it yields CASSQSQVGTGSRELFF.